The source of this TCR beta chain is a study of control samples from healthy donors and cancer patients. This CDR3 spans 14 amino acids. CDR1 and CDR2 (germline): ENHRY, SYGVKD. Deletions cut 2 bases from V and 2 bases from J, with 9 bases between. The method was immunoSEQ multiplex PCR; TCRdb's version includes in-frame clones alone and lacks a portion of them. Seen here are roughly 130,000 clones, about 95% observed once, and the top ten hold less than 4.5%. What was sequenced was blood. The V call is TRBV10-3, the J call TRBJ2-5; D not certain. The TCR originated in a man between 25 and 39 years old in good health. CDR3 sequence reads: CAISEPGSQETQYF. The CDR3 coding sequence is TGTGCCATCAGTGAGCCGGGCAGTCAAGAGACCCAGTACTTC.